This T cell receptor beta chain was captured in a study of blood T cell repertoires in COVID-19. Per the original methods: Reference gene primer amplification gave nucleated cell count estimates. The protocol was immunoSEQ multiplex PCR, while the TCRdb copy is restricted to in-frame clones and leaves out a portion. The DNA gave D and trimming, while V, J and clone size come from that table. The sample has about 100,000 clones; around 84% are singletons. This clonotype was obtained from a woman aged 55-69 years in a cohort sampled during active or convalescent COVID-19. Material: peripheral blood.

This CDR3 is CASSLEQGTGANVLTF. CDR3 DNA: TGTGCCAGCAGCTTGGAACAGGGTACGGGGGCCAACGTCCTGACTTTC. The chain has TRBV5-4 and TRBJ2-6; tentative D call: TRBD1 (6 bases). Germline CDR1 is SGHNT and CDR2 is YYREEE (reference sequence). The CDR3 is made up of 16 amino acids. V gave up 0 bases and J gave up 4 bases, with 11 bases separating them.